These T cell receptor beta chains were read from a single sample in a study of CD8 T cells in ankylosing spondylitis. Using its own MiXCR run on the 5' RACE reads, TCRdb lists one record per CDR3 protein. The data contain a few hundred thousand distinct CDR3 sequences, 9.5% to 15% of them seen just once; the ten biggest clones take up 6.8%. Sequenced sample: blood, either unsorted or a sorted T cell fraction (not recorded which). The receptors were sampled from a male donor with ankylosing spondylitis. Both conserved end residues are part of each CDR3. A D gene is named only where the DNA matches it firmly. A row's size may be missing; if present it is once, few, many or a size class.

TRBJ2-3 few . TRBV11-2 CASSGLTEGTDTQYF TGTGCCAGCAGCGGACTGACAGAGGGCACAGATACGCAGTATTTT
TRBJ1-2 many . TRBV12-3/TRBV12-4 CASSPGTRSYGYTF TGTGCCAGCAGTCCCGGGACAAGGTCCTATGGCTACACCTTC
TRBJ2-5 few TRBD2 TRBV5-1 CASSLTGRWEETQYF TGCGCCAGCAGCTTAACCGGGAGGTGGGAGGAGACCCAGTACTTC
TRBJ2-4 few . TRBV11-2 CASSPRRETIDDVKNIQYF TGTGCCAGCAGCCCTCGGAGGGAGACTATAGATGATGTCAAAAACATTCAGTACTTC
TRBJ2-1 few TRBD1 TRBV5-6 CASSLIQGVLHNEQFF TGTGCCAGCAGCTTGATTCAGGGGGTCTTACACAATGAGCAGTTCTTC
TRBJ1-2 . TRBD1 TRBV7-8 CASSLGGQLGNYGYTF TGTGCCAGCAGCTTAGGGGGACAGCTGGGGAACTATGGCTACACCTTC
TRBJ2-5 . . TRBV20-1 CSAAGETQYF TGCAGTGCCGCGGGAGAGACCCAGTACTTC
TRBJ1-5 . . TRBV6-5 CASSYQGGNQPQHF TGTGCCAGCAGTTATCAGGGAGGAAATCAGCCCCAGCATTTT
TRBJ2-3 few TRBD2 TRBV5-4 CASSPTSGRVRDTQYF TGTGCCAGCAGCCCAACTAGCGGGAGGGTCCGGGATACGCAGTATTTT
TRBJ1-2 many . TRBV10-3 CASGRGEVYGYTF TGTGCCTCAGGAAGAGGGGAGGTCTATGGCTACACCTTC
TRBJ1-5 few . TRBV12-3/TRBV12-4 CASSLGGRTYSNQPQHF TGTGCCAGCAGTTTAGGAGGCAGGACCTATAGCAATCAGCCCCAGCATTTT
TRBJ2-1 many TRBD1 TRBV7-2 CASRLTGGGYNEQFF TGTGCCAGCAGGCTGACAGGGGGGGGGTACAATGAGCAGTTCTTC
TRBJ1-1 . TRBD1 TRBV5-1 CASSNHRGAPAEAFF TGCGCCAGCAGCAACCACAGGGGTGCACCGGCTGAAGCTTTCTTT
TRBJ1-2 few TRBD1 TRBV11-2 CASSLVGQGRYGYTF TGTGCCAGCAGCTTAGTAGGACAGGGTCGGTATGGCTACACCTTC
TRBJ2-7 many . TRBV5-5 CASSIIDEQYF TGTGCCAGCAGCATAATCGACGAGCAGTACTTC
TRBJ2-1 . . TRBV2 CASFQSSYNEQFF TGTGCCAGCTTCCAAAGCTCCTACAATGAGCAGTTCTTC
TRBJ1-6 . . TRBV20-1 CSARGQGNSPLHF TGCAGTGCTAGGGGTCAGGGGAATTCACCCCTCCACTTT
TRBJ2-1 . . TRBV6-2/TRBV6-3 CASSSDWSSYNEQFF TGTGCCAGCAGTTCAGACTGGAGCTCCTACAATGAGCAGTTCTTC
TRBJ1-5 . . TRBV20-1 CSADPGQQPQHF TGCAGTGCCGACCCAGGGCAGCAGCCCCAGCATTTT
TRBJ1-1 . . TRBV20-1 CSAHRGGTEAFF TGCAGTGCGCATCGCGGGGGGACTGAAGCTTTCTTT
TRBJ2-3 many . TRBV29-1 CSVAGGVGADTQYF TGCAGCGTCGCCGGGGGAGTTGGCGCAGATACGCAGTATTTT
TRBJ1-1 few . TRBV15 CATSRGSTMNTEAFF TGTGCCACCAGCAGAGGGTCGACCATGAACACTGAAGCTTTCTTT
TRBJ1-2 few . TRBV6-6 CASSYPGGGYTF TGTGCCAGCAGTTACCCTGGTGGGGGCTACACCTTC
TRBJ1-4 . TRBD1 TRBV25-1 CASTQSSVGTGYEKLFF TGTGCCAGCACCCAGAGCAGCGTGGGGACAGGGTACGAAAAACTGTTTTTT